The clone carrying this T cell receptor (beta chain) was observed many times. This sample was included in a study of lung T cells in sarcoidosis with Löfgren's syndrome. V shed 5 bases and J shed 2 bases, with 15 bases lying between them. Germline assignment: CDR1 MDHEN and CDR2 SYDVKM. This CDR3 spans 15 amino acids. TCRdb fed the reads into MiXCR, producing one record per CDR3 protein. The sample lists fewer than 80,000 distinct CDR3 sequences; about 20% were seen once. Specimen: CD4+ T cells from PBMCs. The receptor was isolated from a human donor with sarcoidosis (Löfgren's syndrome or another form), or a control subject (not recorded which). The chain couples TRBV28 to TRBJ2-5; TRBD2 is a possible D gene (7 bases). CDR3 amino acids: CASSRGGARQETQYF. CDR3 DNA: TGTGCCAGCAGTCGAGGGGGGGCCAGGCAAGAGACCCAGTACTTC.